Listed below are T cell receptor beta chains from one sample, sequenced in a study of glioma-infiltrating T cells. TCRdb re-called the multiplex PCR reads with MiXCR, one entry per CDR3 protein. In the table there are over 120,000 distinct CDR3 sequences, 30% to 40% of which are singletons. Sequencing was carried out using glioma tissue, nonneoplastic brain tissue, or PBMCs (not recorded which). These receptors all stem from a human donor with low-grade glioma or glioblastoma, undergoing nonglioma brain surgery, or in good health (not recorded which). Both conserved end residues are part of each CDR3. D genes are given only for firm matches. Only some rows state a clone size, as once, few, many or a class for expanded clones.

j_call d_call clone_size v_call cdr3_aa cdr3_nt
TRBJ2-7 - few TRBV20-1 CSARGPFLRTGLYEQYF TGCAGTGCTAGAGGCCCTTTCCTTAGGACCGGCCTGTACGAGCAGTACTTC
TRBJ2-3 TRBD2 - TRBV20-1 CSAKAGLASRDTQYF TGCAGTGCTAAGGCGGGACTAGCTTCTCGCGATACGCAGTATTTT
TRBJ2-1 TRBD2 - TRBV6-1 CASSVLAGAEQFF TGTGCCAGCAGTGTTCTAGCGGGAGCTGAGCAGTTCTTC
TRBJ2-5 - - TRBV28 CASSLSASAKETQYF TGTGCCAGCAGTTTATCCGCTAGCGCAAAAGAGACCCAGTACTTC
TRBJ1-6 TRBD1 - TRBV27 CASRPRAGGHSPPLHF TGTGCCAGCAGACCTAGGGCAGGGGGCCACTCTCCACCCCTCCACTTT
TRBJ2-7 - - TRBV10-3 CASSLCRNVGEQYF TGTGCCAGCAGTCTCTGCCGTAACGTGGGGGAGCAGTACTTC
TRBJ1-1 - few TRBV27 CASSFSRGLINTEAFF TGTGCCAGCAGTTTTTCTCGGGGGCTGATCAACACTGAAGCTTTCTTT
TRBJ2-2 TRBD1 few TRBV6-1 CASSRDRRTGELFF TGTGCCAGCAGTAGGGACAGACGAACCGGGGAGCTGTTTTTT
TRBJ1-6 - many TRBV28 CASSLDDSPLHF TGTGCCAGCAGTTTGGATGATTCACCCCTCCACTTT
TRBJ2-7 - - TRBV6-1 CASSEWVRAESYEQYF TGTGCCAGCAGTGAATGGGTACGCGCGGAATCCTACGAGCAGTACTTC